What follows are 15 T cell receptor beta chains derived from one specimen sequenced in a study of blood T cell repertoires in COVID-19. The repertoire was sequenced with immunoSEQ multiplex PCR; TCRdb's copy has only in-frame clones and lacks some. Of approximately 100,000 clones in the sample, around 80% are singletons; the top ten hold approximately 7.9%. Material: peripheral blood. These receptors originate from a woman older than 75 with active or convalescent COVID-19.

CDR3: CASSAAWEEQFF. DNA for the CDR3: TGTGCCAGCAGCGCTGCGTGGGAGGAGCAGTTCTTC. The rearrangement uses TRBV9 and TRBJ2-1; tentative D call: TRBD2 (5 bases). The germline V gene has CDR1 SGDLS and CDR2 YYNGEE. The CDR3 runs to 12 residues. V lost 3 bases and J 10 bases, leaving 11 bases between the germline ends.

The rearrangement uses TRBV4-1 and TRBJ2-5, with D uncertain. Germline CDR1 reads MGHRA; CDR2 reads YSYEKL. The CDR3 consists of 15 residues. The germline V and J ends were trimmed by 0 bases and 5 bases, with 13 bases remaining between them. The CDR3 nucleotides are TGCGCCAGCAGCCAAGATCGGAACAGTCGGGAGACCCAGTACTTC. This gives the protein CASSQDRNSRETQYF.

In DNA, the CDR3 is TGTGCCAGCAGCCCAAGACAGGGGGGTGAAAAACTGTTTTTT. The encoded protein is CASSPRQGGEKLFF. The chain carries TRBV14 and TRBJ1-4, with TRBD1 identical over 9 bases. CDR3 size: 14 residues. Germline V gives CDR1 SGHDN, CDR2 FVKESK. The trim removed 4 bases at V and 7 bases at J, leaving 4 bases unmatched.

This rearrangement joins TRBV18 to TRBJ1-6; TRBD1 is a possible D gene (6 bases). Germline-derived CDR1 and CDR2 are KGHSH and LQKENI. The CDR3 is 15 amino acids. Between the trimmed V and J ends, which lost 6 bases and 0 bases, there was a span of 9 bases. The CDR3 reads CASSGTNSYNSPLHF. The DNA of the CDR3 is TGTGCCAGCTCTGGGACAAACTCCTATAATTCACCCCTCCACTTT.

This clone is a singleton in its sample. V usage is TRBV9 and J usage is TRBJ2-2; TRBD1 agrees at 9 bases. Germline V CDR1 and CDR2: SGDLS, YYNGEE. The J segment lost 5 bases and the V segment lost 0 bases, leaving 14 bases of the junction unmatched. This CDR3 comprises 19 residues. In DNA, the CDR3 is TGTGCCAGCAGCGTAGAGGGACCGGACAGGGGAATGAGTACCGGGGAGCTGTTTTTT. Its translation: CASSVEGPDRGMSTGELFF.

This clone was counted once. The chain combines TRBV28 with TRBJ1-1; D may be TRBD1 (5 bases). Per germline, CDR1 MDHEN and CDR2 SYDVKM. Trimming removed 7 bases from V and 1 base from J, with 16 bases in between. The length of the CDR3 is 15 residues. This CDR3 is CASNLSGNPNTEAFF. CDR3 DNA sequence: TGTGCCAGCAATCTGTCAGGGAACCCGAACACTGAAGCTTTCTTT.

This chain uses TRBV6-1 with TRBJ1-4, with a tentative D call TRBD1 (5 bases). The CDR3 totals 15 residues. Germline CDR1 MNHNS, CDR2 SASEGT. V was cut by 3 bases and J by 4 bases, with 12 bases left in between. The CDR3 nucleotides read TGTGCCAGCAGTGACGGTTTGCAGGGTAATGAAAAACTGTTTTTT. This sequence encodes CASSDGLQGNEKLFF.

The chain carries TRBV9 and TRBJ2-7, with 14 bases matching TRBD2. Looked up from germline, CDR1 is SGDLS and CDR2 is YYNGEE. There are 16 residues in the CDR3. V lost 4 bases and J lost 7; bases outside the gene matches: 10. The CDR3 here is CASSPRLAGGPGEQYF. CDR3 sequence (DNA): TGTGCCAGCAGCCCGAGACTAGCGGGAGGGCCGGGGGAGCAGTACTTC.

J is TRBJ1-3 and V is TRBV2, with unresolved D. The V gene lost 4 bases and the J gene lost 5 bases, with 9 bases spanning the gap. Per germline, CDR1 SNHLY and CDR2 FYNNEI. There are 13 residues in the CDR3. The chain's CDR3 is CASSAGMRNTIYF. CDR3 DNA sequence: TGTGCCAGCAGTGCCGGGATGAGAAACACCATATATTTT.

This CDR3 reads CASSLIPKTSGRENEQFF. Here the CDR3 DNA reads TGTGCCAGCAGCTTAATTCCGAAGACTAGCGGGAGAGAGAATGAGCAGTTCTTC. The rearrangement uses TRBV7-3 and TRBJ2-1, with 12 bases aligning to TRBD2. The CDR3 is made up of 18 amino acids. Germline lookup yields CDR1 SGHTA and CDR2 FQGTGA. Unmatched junction bases numbered 11, after V lost 1 base and J lost 7 bases.

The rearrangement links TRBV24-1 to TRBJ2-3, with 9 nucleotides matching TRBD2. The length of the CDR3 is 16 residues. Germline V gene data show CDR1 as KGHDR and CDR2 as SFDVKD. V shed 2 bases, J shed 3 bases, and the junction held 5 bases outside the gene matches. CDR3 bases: TGTGCCACCAGTGATTCGGGACTAGCAGGGACAGATACGCAGTATTTT. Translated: CATSDSGLAGTDTQYF.

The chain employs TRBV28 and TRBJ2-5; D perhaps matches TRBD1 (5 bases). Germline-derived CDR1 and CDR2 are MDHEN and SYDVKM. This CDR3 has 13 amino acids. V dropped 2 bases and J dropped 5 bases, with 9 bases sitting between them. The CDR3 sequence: CASSLRGRETQYF. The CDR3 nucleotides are TGTGCCAGCAGTTTAAGGGGTCGGGAGACCCAGTACTTC.

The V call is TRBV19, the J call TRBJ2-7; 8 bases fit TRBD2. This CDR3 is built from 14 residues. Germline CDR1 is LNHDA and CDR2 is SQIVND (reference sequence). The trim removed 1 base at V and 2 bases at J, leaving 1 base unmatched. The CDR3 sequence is CASSIAGGPYEQYF. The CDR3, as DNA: TGTGCCAGTAGTATAGCGGGAGGGCCCTACGAGCAGTACTTC.

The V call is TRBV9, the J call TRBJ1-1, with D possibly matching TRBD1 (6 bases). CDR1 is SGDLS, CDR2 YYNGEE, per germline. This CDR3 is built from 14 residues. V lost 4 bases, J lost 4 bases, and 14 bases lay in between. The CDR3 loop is CASSPGQPGTEAFF. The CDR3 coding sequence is TGTGCCAGCAGCCCAGGACAGCCCGGCACTGAAGCTTTCTTT.

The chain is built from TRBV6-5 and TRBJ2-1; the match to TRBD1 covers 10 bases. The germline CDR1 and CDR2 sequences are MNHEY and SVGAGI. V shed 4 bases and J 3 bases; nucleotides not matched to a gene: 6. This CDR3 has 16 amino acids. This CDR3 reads CASSSSGTGVYNEQFF. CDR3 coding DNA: TGTGCCAGCAGTTCCTCCGGGACAGGGGTCTACAATGAGCAGTTCTTC.